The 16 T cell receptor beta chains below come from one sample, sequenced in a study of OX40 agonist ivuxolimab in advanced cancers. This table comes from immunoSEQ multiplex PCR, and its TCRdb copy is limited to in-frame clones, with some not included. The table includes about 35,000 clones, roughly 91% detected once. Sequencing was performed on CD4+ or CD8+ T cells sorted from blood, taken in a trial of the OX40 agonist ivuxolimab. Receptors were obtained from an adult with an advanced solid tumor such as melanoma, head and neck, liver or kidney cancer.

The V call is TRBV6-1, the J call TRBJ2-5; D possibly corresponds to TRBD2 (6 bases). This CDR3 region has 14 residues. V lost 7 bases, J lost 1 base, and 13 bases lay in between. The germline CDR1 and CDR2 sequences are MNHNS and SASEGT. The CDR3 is CASTSGGVQETQYF. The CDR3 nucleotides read TGTGCCAGCACCTCAGGAGGGGTCCAAGAGACCCAGTACTTC.

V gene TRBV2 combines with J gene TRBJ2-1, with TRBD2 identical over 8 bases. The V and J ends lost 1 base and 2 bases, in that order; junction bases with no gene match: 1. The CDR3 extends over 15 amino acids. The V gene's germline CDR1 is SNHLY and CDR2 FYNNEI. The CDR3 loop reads CASSEERGPYNEQFF. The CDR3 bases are TGTGCCAGCAGTGAAGAGCGGGGGCCCTACAATGAGCAGTTCTTC.

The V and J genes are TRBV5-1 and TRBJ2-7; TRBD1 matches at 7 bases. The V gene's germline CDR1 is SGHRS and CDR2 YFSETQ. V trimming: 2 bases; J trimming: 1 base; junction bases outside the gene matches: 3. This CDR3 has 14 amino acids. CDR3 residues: CASSFTGESYEQYF. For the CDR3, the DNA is TGCGCCAGCAGCTTCACAGGGGAGTCCTACGAGCAGTACTTC.

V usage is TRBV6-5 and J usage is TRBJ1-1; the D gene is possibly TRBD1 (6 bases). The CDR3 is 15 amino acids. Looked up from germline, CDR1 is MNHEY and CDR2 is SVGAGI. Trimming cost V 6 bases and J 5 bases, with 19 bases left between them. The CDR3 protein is CASSYLQGGRTEAFF. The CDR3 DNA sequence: TGTGCCAGCAGCTACCTACAGGGCGGTAGGACTGAAGCTTTCTTT.

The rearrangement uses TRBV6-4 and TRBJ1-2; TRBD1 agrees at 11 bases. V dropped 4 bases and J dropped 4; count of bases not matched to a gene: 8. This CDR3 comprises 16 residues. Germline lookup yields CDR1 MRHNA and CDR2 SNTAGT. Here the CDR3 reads CASSAHSGTGGYGYTF. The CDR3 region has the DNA TGTGCCAGCAGTGCCCATTCGGGGACAGGGGGCTATGGCTACACCTTC.

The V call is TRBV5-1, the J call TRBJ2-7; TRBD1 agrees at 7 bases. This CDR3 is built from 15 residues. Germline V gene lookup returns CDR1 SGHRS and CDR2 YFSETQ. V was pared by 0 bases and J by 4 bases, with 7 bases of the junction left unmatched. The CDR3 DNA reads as TGCGCCAGCAGCTTGGAGACAGGGTCCGGGTACGAGCAGTACTTC. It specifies CASSLETGSGYEQYF.

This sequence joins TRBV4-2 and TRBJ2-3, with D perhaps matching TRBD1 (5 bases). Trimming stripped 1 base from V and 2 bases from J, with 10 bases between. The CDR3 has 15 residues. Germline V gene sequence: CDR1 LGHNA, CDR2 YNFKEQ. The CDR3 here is CASSQGRDSTDTQYF. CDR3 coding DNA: TGTGCCAGCAGCCAAGGCAGGGATTCCACAGATACGCAGTATTTT.

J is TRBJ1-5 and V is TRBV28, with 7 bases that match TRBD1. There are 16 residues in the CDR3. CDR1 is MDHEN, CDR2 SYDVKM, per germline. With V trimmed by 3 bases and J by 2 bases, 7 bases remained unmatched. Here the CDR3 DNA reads TGTGCCAGCAGTTTTCCCGTCGACAGGGGCAATCAGCCCCAGCATTTT. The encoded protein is CASSFPVDRGNQPQHF. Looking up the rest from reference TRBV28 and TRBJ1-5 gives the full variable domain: DVKVTQSSRYLVKRTGEKVFLECVQDMDHENMFWYRQDPGLGLRLIYFSYDVKMKEKGDIPEGYSVSREKKERFSLILESASTNQTSMYLCASSFPVDRGNQPQHFGDGTRLSIL.

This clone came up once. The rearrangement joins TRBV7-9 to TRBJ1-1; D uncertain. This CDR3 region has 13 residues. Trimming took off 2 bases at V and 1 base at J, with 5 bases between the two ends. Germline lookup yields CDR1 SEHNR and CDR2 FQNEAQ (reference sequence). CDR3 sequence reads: CASSLISNTEAFF. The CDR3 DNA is TGTGCCAGCAGCTTAATTTCGAACACTGAAGCTTTCTTT.

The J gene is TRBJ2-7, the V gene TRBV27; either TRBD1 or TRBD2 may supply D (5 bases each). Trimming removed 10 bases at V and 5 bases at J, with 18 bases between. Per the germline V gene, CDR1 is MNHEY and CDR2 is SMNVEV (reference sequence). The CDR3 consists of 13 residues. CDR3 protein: CATAGQWDHEQYF. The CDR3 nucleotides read TGTGCCACCGCCGGGCAGTGGGACCACGAGCAGTACTTC.

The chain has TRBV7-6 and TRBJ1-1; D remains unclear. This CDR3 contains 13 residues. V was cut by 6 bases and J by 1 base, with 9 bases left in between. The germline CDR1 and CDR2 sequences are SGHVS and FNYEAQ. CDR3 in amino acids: CASSQAENTEAFF. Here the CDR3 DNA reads TGTGCCAGCAGTCAAGCAGAGAACACTGAAGCTTTCTTT.

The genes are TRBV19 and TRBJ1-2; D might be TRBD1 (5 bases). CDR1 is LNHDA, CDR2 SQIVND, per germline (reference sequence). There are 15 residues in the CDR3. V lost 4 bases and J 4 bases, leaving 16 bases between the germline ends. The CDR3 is CASSTRGSAGYGYTF. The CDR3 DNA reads TGTGCCAGTAGTACCCGGGGCTCGGCGGGCTATGGCTACACCTTC.

The chain's CDR3 is CAIQGAGSYEQYF. The DNA for the CDR3 is TGTGCCATCCAAGGTGCTGGCTCCTACGAGCAGTACTTC. The chain recombines TRBV6-5 with TRBJ2-7; D call uncertain. Between the trimmed V and J ends, which lost 10 bases and 0 bases, there was a span of 13 bases. CDR3 length: 13 residues. Germline V gene lookup returns CDR1 MNHEY and CDR2 SVGAGI.

For the CDR3, the DNA is TGTGCCAGTAGTATAGGACCGCTCCAGCAAACCGGGGAGCTGTTTTTT. It encodes CASSIGPLQQTGELFF. The genes are TRBV19 and TRBJ2-2, with D unresolved. The length of the CDR3 is 16 residues. The V end was cut by 1 base, the J end by 5 bases, with 14 bases between. The germline V gene encodes CDR1 LNHDA and CDR2 SQIVND (reference sequence).

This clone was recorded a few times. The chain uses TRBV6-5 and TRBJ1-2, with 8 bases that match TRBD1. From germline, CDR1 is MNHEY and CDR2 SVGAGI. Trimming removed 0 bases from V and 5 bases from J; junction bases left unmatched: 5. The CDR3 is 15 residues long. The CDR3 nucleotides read TGTGCCAGCAGTTACTCCCCCGACAGGGGATATGGCTACACCTTC. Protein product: CASSYSPDRGYGYTF.

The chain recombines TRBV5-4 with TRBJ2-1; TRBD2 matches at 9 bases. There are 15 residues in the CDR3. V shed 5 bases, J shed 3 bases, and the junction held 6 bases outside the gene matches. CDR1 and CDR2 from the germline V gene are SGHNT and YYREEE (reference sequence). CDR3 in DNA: TGTGCCAGCAGTCGACGTAGCGGGGGCTACAATGAGCAGTTCTTC. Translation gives CASSRRSGGYNEQFF.